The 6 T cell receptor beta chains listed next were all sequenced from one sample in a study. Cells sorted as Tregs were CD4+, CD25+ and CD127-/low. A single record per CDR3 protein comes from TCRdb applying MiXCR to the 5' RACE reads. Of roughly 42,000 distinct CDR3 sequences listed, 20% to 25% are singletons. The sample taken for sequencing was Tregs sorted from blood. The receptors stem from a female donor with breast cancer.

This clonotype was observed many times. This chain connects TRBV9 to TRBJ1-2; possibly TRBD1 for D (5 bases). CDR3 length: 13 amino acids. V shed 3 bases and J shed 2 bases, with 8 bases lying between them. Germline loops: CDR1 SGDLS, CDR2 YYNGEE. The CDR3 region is CASSGGRNYGYTF. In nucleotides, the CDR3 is TGTGCCAGCAGCGGGGGACGGAACTATGGCTACACCTTC. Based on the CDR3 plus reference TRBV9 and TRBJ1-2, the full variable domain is DSGVTQTPKHLITATGQRVTLRCSPRSGDLSVYWYQQSLDQGLQFLIQYYNGEERAKGNILERFSAQQFPDLHSELNLSSLELGDSALYFCASSGGRNYGYTFGSGTRLTVV.

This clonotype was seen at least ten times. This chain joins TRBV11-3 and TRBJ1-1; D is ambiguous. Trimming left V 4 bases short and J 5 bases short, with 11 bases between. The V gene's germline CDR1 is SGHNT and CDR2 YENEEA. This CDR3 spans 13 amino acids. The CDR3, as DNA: TGTGCCAGCAGCTGGAGTGACTCTACTGAAGCTTTCTTT. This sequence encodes CASSWSDSTEAFF.

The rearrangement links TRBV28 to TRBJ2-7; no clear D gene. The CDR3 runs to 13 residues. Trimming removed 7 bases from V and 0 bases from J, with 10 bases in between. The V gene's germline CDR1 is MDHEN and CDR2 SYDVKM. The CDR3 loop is CASTLPSSYEQYF. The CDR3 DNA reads TGTGCCAGCACGTTACCGAGCTCCTACGAGCAGTACTTC. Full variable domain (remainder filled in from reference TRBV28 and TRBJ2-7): DVKVTQSSRYLVKRTGEKVFLECVQDMDHENMFWYRQDPGLGLRLIYFSYDVKMKEKGDIPEGYSVSREKKERFSLILESASTNQTSMYLCASTLPSSYEQYFGPGTRLTVT.

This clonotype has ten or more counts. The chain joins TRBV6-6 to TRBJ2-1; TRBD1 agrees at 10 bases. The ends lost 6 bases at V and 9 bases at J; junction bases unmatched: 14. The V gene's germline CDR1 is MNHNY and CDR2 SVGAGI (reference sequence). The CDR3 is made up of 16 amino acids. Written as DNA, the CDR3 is TGTGCCAGCAGCCGAATAACGGGACAGGGGATCGGTGAGCAGTTCTTC. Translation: CASSRITGQGIGEQFF.

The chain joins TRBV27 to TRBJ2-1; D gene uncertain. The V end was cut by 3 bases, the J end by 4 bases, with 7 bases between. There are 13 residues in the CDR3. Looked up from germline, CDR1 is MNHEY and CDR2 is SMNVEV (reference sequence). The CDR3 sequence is CASSLAAYNEQFF. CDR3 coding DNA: TGTGCCAGCAGTTTGGCGGCTTACAATGAGCAGTTCTTC.

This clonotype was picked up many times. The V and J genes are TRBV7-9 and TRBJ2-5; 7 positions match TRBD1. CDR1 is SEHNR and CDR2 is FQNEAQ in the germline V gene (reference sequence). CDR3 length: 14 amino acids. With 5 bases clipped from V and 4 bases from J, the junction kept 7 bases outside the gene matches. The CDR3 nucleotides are TGTGCCAGCAGCCCAGCAAACAGGGGAGAGACCCAGTACTTC. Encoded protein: CASSPANRGETQYF.